The source of this T cell receptor beta chain is a study of a mutant IDH1 vaccine in newly diagnosed glioma. Study at large: Commencement of vaccination occurred 4-6 weeks following radiotherapy alone, or concurrently with temozolomide cycles. Weeks 35 and 47 hosted visits V12 and V13, respectively. Patients previously underwent radiotherapy, temozolomide, or both, and most underwent both.

Germline V gene sequence: CDR1 MDHEN, CDR2 SYDVKM. Germline trimming cut 10 bases from V and 1 base from J; bases unmatched to any gene: 12. The CDR3 extends over 18 amino acids. Clones were sequenced by immunoSEQ multiplex PCR, and TCRdb holds only the in-frame ones, with some missing. Of tens of thousands of clones in the sample, about four fifths were seen once. Time point meaning: week 35, safety follow-up. It was 300 ug of mutant IDH1 20-mer peptide that made up each vaccine dose, given with topical imiquimod. New WHO grade 3 or 4 astrocytomas that were IDH1-mutant and ATRX-lost had been found in donors. With regard to this clone: The antigen remains unidentified.

This material consisted of PBMCs, taken from a glioma patient whose treatment included an IDH1 peptide vaccine. This receptor was obtained from a man aged 35 to 55 with glioma. Some clones in this sample may be carry-over from other donors' samples. The V gene is TRBV28, the J gene TRBJ1-6; 11 positions match TRBD1. The CDR3 region is CATESGQGGSSYNSPLHF. The CDR3 DNA follows: TGTGCCACCGAATCGGGACAGGGGGGGAGTTCCTATAATTCACCCCTCCACTTT.